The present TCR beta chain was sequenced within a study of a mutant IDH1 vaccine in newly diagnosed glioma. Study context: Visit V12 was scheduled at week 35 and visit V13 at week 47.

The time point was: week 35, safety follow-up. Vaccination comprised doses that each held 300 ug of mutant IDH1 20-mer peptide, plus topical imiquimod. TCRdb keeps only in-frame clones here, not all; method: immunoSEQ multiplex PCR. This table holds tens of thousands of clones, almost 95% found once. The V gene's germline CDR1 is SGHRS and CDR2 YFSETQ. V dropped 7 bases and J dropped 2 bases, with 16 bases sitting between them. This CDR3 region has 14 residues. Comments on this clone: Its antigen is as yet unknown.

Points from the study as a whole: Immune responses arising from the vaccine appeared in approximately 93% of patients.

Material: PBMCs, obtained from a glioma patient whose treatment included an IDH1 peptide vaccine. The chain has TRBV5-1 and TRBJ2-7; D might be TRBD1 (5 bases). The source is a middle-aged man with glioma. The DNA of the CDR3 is TGCGCCAGCCGACCCGCGTCAGGGACCTACGAGCAGTACTTC. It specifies CASRPASGTYEQYF.